This T cell receptor (beta chain) was recovered during a study of cytomegalovirus exposure and HLA in healthy donors (dated by TCRdb to the late 2010s). Some background on the complete study: An earlier analysis of approximately 640 of the donors reported 250 to 300 Gb of sequence data and approximately 110 million unique TCR beta sequences from roughly 200 million T cells. Using immunosequencing, the study profiled T cell repertoires from 550 to 750 subjects and related those repertoires to cytomegalovirus serostatus. HLA typing covered class I and class II loci at four-digit resolution. Donor age, sex, ethnicity and CMV serostatus were collected together with the repertoire data. Every repertoire in the discovery cohort had been generated on one and the same sequencing platform. To decide whether each TCR beta V gene segment behaved as functional or pseudogenic, an earlier analysis of approximately 620 of the donors relied on high-throughput TCR beta sequencing. Among the approximately 420 genotyped donors, more than 70% belonged to the genetic ancestry cluster associated with self-reported Caucasian donors. Among about 370 genotyped donors of the cohort, an average of roughly 230,000 unique TCR beta nucleotide sequences was sequenced per donor, of which 15% to 20% were non-productive. The number of typed donors differed by locus: 629-630 for A, B, C, DRB1 and DQB1; approximately 520 for DQA1; about 600 for DPA1; and about 450 for DPB1. High-throughput TCR immunosequencing, statistical association of individual TCRs with disease status, and machine learning were combined to predict cytomegalovirus infection status. Besides the first cohort of around 670 subjects, a separate validation cohort made up of around 120 different subjects was used. In the later analysis, no new phenotypic data were used to find candidate immune exposures; instead, reliance was placed on TCR beta sequences and their occurrence across donors. In a later genetic analysis, genome-wide SNP genotypes for about three fifths of the 666 donors were used, and that subset was treated as a discovery cohort. Four or five DR-DQ haplotypes were handled as single units for association and clustering because linkage in the cohort was strong. In a later analysis, previously published TCR beta repertoires from 600 to 850 donors were re-analyzed and high-resolution HLA genotyping was added so that TCR occurrence patterns could be studied. The study aimed to test whether cataloging public T cell receptors could reveal signatures of past pathogen exposure. Around 330 gigabases of sequencing data and around 85 million unique TCR sequences made up an early release that covered approximately 620 HLA-typed donors. Overall study results and their limits: Because counts were too low, about 18 rarely observed V segments, including chromosome 9 orphons, were excluded from the earlier analysis of some 590 of the donors. Across donors, most TCR sequences were observed very rarely, whereas some public TCRs were present in many individuals. In this cohort, only TCR beta chains were sequenced, and detectable features were limited by the absence of alpha or paired-chain data. In a later genetic analysis, a missense DCLRE1C variant was associated with V-gene and J-gene trimming of TCR beta chains, and the association was replicated in an independent cohort. For the cohort, immune exposure information was limited to CMV serostatus. Specific HLA alleles were associated with 16,951 TCR beta sequences at a false discovery rate of 0.05 in a later analysis. Correlated functional status among segregating V segments might reflect linkage disequilibrium, but an unknown experimental factor could not be ruled out. Presence/absence analyses assumed roughly uniform sequencing depth across donors, an assumption that may not hold. Compared with equally common non-associated chains, HLA-associated TCR beta chains in a later analysis were more clonally expanded and had lower generation probabilities. An earlier analysis of some 590 of the donors showed that most TCR beta V segments appeared in productive rearrangements either about 90% or about 30% of the time, which broadly matched IMGT annotations. A later analysis found that TCR association rates varied across HLA loci, with DRB1 alleles showing the most associated TCRs and HLA-C alleles the fewest. In vitro tests confirmed that a few of the cytomegalovirus-associated TCR beta chains recognize cytomegalovirus antigens. A later analysis reported that several top co-occurrence clusters appeared linked to parvovirus B19, influenza, CMV and Epstein-Barr virus. Because HLA typing was unavailable for some donors at each locus, only the typed subset was used in association tests. A cluster of highly shared sequence variants was judged likely to represent a technical artifact of the sequencing pipeline. According to a later analysis, most CMV-associated TCR beta chains appeared to be HLA-restricted, and the HLA associations seemed to be driven largely by CMV exposure. In the study, around 150 TCR beta chains were listed as associated with cytomegalovirus. Strong co-occurrence of HLA alleles, especially DR and DQ, made assigning TCR associations to individual alleles difficult. According to the authors, the approach could potentially be generalized to other disease states and immunological phenotypes. Some IMGT-functional V segments, including TRBV6-2 and TRBV6-3, could not be told apart with the 87-base-pair reads, so those segments were excluded. In both the original and validation cohorts, the classifier was reported to diagnose cytomegalovirus status with high specificity and sensitivity. A further reported finding was that TCR beta sequences accurately predicted the HLA-A and HLA-B alleles for most subjects in the first cohort. A later genetic analysis reported fewer N-insertions in productive TCRs among donors in an Asian-associated ancestry cluster than the approximately 670-donor mean.

Libraries were made using the immunoSEQ multiplex PCR assay. For the multiplex PCR, a mixture combining 60 forward primers for TCR Vbeta segments and 13 reverse primers for TCR Jbeta segments was used. A multiplex PCR assay on genomic DNA amplified the CDR3 region of rearranged TCR beta genes. The Illumina HiSeq System was used to sequence the amplified TCR beta libraries as 87-base-pair reads. The study's own analysis went as follows. A later analysis counted 65 million to 90 million unique TCR beta chains across the approximately 700 repertoires, and some 11 million of these chains were shared by at least two donors. Raw reads were error-corrected and collapsed into unique sequences with a nearest-neighbor algorithm that merged closely related sequences to remove PCR and sequencing errors. To assign V, D and J gene segments, CDR3 sequences were aligned to IMGT reference sequences. Each retained sequence needed at least a six-nucleotide match to both a V gene segment and a J gene segment. A rearrangement counted as productive if the CDR3 had no stop codons and remained in frame with V and J, and every other rearrangement counted as non-productive. CDR3 was defined according to IMGT convention as the region running from the second conserved V-encoded cysteine to the conserved J-encoded phenylalanine. The earlier analysis of 587 of the donors excluded sequences that lacked an unambiguous match to a single V gene segment. An earlier analysis of fewer than 750 of the donors classified V segments as functional when productive rearrangements were above 56.7% and as segregating when the standard deviation between donors was above 5%. A statistical classification framework was developed to diagnose cytomegalovirus status using the catalog of TCR beta chain sequences. A later analysis assigned V and J genes by comparing TCR nucleotide sequences with IMGT/GENE-DB human TR gene sequences. In a later analysis, CDR3 sequences and most-parsimonious VDJ recombination scenarios were assigned using the TCRdist pipeline. In a later analysis, each TCR beta chain was defined by its CDR3 amino acid sequence together with its V-gene family, and reads without a unique V-gene family were excluded. In a later analysis, fewer than 600 highly shared, low-generation-probability nucleotide sequences were removed to address suspected cross-contamination and a sequencing artifact. For each public chain, a later analysis derived a clonal expansion index from normalized ranks of inferred template counts within each repertoire. In a later analysis, generation probabilities were computed using a VDJ recombination model fitted to out-of-frame rearrangements, and the results were checked against IGoR. In a later analysis, hypergeometric tests were used to score TCR-TCR, TCR-HLA and TCR-CMV co-occurrence, with a repertoire-size bias correction applied to TCR pairs. A later analysis estimated false discovery rates by permuting HLA or CMV assignments 20 times. A later analysis grouped co-occurring TCRs with DBSCAN, adding TCRdist sequence similarity when clustering within HLA-allele-positive subsets. For co-occurrence clustering, repertoires with fewer than 30,000 or more than 120,000 public chains were excluded, along with about five repertoires with anomalous nucleotide sharing. TCRdb took over this immuneACCESS table, retaining in-frame rearrangements with V and J assigned. Such tables are incomplete; in checked studies, under half of the missing clones stem from an unresolved V gene, and the remainder is unexplained. V and J calls and clone size follow that table, whereas D and trimming were derived from the DNA. The table for this sample lists roughly 120,000 clones. The ten largest clones take up approximately 2.6% of the sample.

As regards this clone: What antigen it recognizes has not been identified.

The CDR3 runs 15 amino acids, cysteine and phenylalanine included. Kept here is only the CDR3 DNA, which spans 45 bases and is read in frame from base 1. Looking up the germline V gene (reference sequence) yields CDR1 LNHDA and CDR2 SQIVND. V is trimmed back by 6 bases and J by 7 bases, and the junction contains 13 bases that no gene match accounts for. The cohort comprised some 730 healthy bone marrow donors. At the time of sampling, all cohort members were nominally healthy, though unrecorded immune exposures were likely present. The donor was CMV seronegative and belonged to the group of 350 to 400 seronegative cohort members. Each donor provided a peripheral blood sample, and peripheral blood mononuclear cells were used for TCR beta sequencing. Genomic DNA extraction from the blood cell samples was performed with the Qiagen DNeasy Blood Extraction Kit.

The source is a man aged 25-45 years in good health and CMV-seronegative. The chain is made from TRBV19 and TRBJ2-7, with 9 junctional bases fitting TRBD2. The sample taken for sequencing was PBMCs. This receptor has the CDR3 CASRGSGAGGWEQYF. The DNA sequence reads TGTGCCAGTAGGGGTTCTGGAGCGGGAGGCTGGGAGCAGTACTTC. Reference TRBV19 and TRBJ2-7 proteins supply the regions before and after the CDR3; the full variable domain is: DGGITQSPKYLFRKEGQNVTLSCEQNLNHDAMYWYRQDPGQGLRLIYYSQIVNDFQKGDIAEGYSVSREKKESFPLTVTSAQKNPTAFYLCASRGSGAGGWEQYFGPGTRLTVT.